This TCR beta chain was observed in a study of cytomegalovirus exposure and HLA in healthy donors. The study's findings and limits: Earlier analysis found most TCR beta V segments productive about 87% or about 30% of the time. Presence/absence analyses supposed approximately even sequencing depth among donors.

The PCR was carried out with 60 Vbeta primers and 13 Jbeta primers. Method: immunoSEQ multiplex PCR; TCRdb's copy keeps in-frame clones and lacks some. The sample contains some 100,000 clones, about 81% of which appear only once. This CDR3 has 16 residues. V was trimmed by 0 bases and J by 4 bases, leaving 14 bases between them. Looked up from germline, CDR1 is MGHRA and CDR2 is YSYEKL. Regarding donors, all were healthy bone marrow donors. Turning to this clone: The target antigen is unknown.

This sequence originates from a man between 45 and 60 years old in good health and CMV-seronegative. The specimen was PBMCs. The chain recombines TRBV4-1 with TRBJ2-3, with TRBD2 as a possible D gene (6 bases). CDR3 in DNA: TGCGCCAGCAGCCAAGATGCGTCGGGAGCGGCAGATACGCAGTATTTT. The encoded protein is CASSQDASGAADTQYF.